This T cell receptor beta chain derives from a study of T cells in tuberculosis. Time point in this sample: new active TB diagnosis, blood taken before or within 7 days of starting treatment. Included patients were adults of at least 18, HIV-seronegative, South African. Study-wide points: Active tuberculosis TCR-alpha repertoires lay closer to GMM-specific TCRs than IGRA-negative controls, suggesting clonal expansion.

On this clone itself: Its specificity is not known.

Clones were sequenced by immunoSEQ multiplex PCR, and TCRdb holds only the in-frame ones, with some missing. The sample yields about 38,000 clones, 94% seen once. Source: PBMCs, taken at tuberculosis diagnosis. This clonotype was sampled from an adult with tuberculosis.

CDR3 nucleotide sequence: TGTGCCAGCAGCTTAGCCACCTCCGGGAACTATGGCTACACCTTC. Its protein is CASSLATSGNYGYTF. This rearrangement joins TRBV7-2 to TRBJ1-2; D unresolved. The CDR3 totals 15 residues. The V gene lost 0 bases and the J gene lost 2 bases, with 10 bases spanning the gap. Germline CDR1 and CDR2: SGHTA and FQGNSA.